The source of this T cell receptor beta chain is a study of T cell repertoires in cytomegalovirus infection. With regard to this clonotype: The antigen is not known.

TCRdb ran MiXCR on the reads and lists one entry per CDR3 protein. This table holds around 550,000 distinct CDR3 sequences, around a quarter found once. The CDR3 is 14 amino acids. V shed 1 base and J shed 1 base, with 4 bases lying between them. Germline lookup yields CDR1 LNHDA and CDR2 SQIVND (reference sequence). Study-wide results and caveats: HLA-C-restricted TCR beta clonotypes specific for CMV led the ex vivo response.

The V and J genes are TRBV19 and TRBJ2-2; no clear D gene. The sequence was collected from a human donor in good health (CMV status not recorded). Some clones in this sample may be carry-over from other donors' samples. The sequenced material came from PBMCs. The CDR3 spells CASSIVQNTGELFF. CDR3 in DNA: TGTGCCAGTAGTATAGTACAGAACACCGGGGAGCTGTTTTTT. The entire variable domain, with the rest obtained from reference TRBV19 and TRBJ2-2, is as follows: DGGITQSPKYLFRKEGQNVTLSCEQNLNHDAMYWYRQDPGQGLRLIYYSQIVNDFQKGDIAEGYSVSREKKESFPLTVTSAQKNPTAFYLCASSIVQNTGELFFGEGSRLTVL.